This TCR beta chain comes out of a study of blood T cell repertoires in COVID-19. At the level of the study: Researchers got acute and convalescent COVID-19 samples from the United States, Italy and Spain.

Self-reported history from a screening survey and questionnaire set each donor's cohort. In the source study's methods: Estimates of nucleated cell counts were drawn from the amplification of reference gene primers. Profiled with immunoSEQ multiplex PCR; TCRdb holds only in-frame clones, not every one. Clone size and V and J calls were adopted from that table, with D and trimming inferred from the DNA. This table holds about 370,000 clones, approximately 90% found once. This CDR3 has 12 amino acids. The V gene's germline CDR1 is LNHDA and CDR2 SQIVND (reference sequence). Trimming took 6 bases from V and 8 from J, leaving 13 bases between them.

The chain recombines TRBV19 with TRBJ1-2, with D perhaps TRBD1 (6 bases). This TCR derives from a man younger than 30 who had recovered from COVID-19. The sequenced material came from PBMCs or T cells enriched from blood (not recorded which). The DNA of the CDR3 is TGTGCCAGTAGCAACAGGGAATGGGGCTACACCTTC. It encodes CASSNREWGYTF.